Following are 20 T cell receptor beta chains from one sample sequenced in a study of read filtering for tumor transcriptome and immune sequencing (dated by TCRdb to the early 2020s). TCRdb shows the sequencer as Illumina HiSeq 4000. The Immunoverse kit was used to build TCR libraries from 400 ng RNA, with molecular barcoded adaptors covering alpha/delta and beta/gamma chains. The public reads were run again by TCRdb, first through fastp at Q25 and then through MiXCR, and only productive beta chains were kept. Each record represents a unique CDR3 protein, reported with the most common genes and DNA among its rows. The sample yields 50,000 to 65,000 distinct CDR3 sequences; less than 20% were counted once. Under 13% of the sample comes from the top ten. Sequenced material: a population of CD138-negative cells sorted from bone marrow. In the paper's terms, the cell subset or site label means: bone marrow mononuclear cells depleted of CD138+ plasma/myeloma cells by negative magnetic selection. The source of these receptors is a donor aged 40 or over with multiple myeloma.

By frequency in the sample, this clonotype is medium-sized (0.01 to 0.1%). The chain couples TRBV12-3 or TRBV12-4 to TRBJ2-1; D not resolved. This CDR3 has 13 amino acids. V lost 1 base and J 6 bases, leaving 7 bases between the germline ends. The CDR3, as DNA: TGTGCCAGCAGTTTAGGTGGTCTCAATGAGCAGTTCTTC. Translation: CASSLGGLNEQFF.

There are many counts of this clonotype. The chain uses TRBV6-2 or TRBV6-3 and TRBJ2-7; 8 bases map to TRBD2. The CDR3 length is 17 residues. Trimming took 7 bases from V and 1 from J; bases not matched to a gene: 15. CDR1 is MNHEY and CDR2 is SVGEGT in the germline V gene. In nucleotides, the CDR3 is TGTGCCAGCAACCCGGGACTAGGGTCCCGGGATTCCTACGAGCAGTACTTC. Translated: CASNPGLGSRDSYEQYF.

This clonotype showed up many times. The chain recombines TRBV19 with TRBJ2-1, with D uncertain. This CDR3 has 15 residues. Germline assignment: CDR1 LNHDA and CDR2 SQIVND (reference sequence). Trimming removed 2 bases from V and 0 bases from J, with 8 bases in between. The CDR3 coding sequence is TGTGCCAGTAGTATATCGGTAAACTCCTACAATGAGCAGTTCTTC. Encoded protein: CASSISVNSYNEQFF. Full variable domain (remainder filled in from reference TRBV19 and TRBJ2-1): DGGITQSPKYLFRKEGQNVTLSCEQNLNHDAMYWYRQDPGQGLRLIYYSQIVNDFQKGDIAEGYSVSREKKESFPLTVTSAQKNPTAFYLCASSISVNSYNEQFFGPGTRLTVL.

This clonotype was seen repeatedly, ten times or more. This CDR3 is CASKGDGGAGAQYF. The DNA of the CDR3 is TGTGCCAGCAAAGGTGACGGGGGGGCCGGGGCCCAGTACTTC. This rearrangement joins TRBV2 to TRBJ2-5; 8 bases align to TRBD2. Germline values: CDR1 SNHLY, CDR2 FYNNEI. V trimming: 7 bases; J trimming: 9 bases; junction bases outside the gene matches: 13. The CDR3 sequence is 14 residues long.

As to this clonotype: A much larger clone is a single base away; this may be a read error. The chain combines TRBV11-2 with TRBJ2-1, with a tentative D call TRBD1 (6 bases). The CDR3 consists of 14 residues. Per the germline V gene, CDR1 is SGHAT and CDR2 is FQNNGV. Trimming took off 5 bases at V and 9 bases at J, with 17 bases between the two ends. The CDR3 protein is CASSGGSTGGEQFF. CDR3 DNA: TGTGCCAGCAGCGGGGGCTCCACAGGAGGTGAGCAGTTCTTC.

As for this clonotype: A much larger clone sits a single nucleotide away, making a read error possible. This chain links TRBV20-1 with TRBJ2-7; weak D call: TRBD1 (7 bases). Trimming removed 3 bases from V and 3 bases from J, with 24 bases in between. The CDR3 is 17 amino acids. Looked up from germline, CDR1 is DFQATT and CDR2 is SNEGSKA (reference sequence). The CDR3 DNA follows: TGCAGTGCTAGTTCGAGTACTAGCAGGGGGGTTCTCTACGAGCAGTACTTC. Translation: CSASSSTSRGVLYEQYF.

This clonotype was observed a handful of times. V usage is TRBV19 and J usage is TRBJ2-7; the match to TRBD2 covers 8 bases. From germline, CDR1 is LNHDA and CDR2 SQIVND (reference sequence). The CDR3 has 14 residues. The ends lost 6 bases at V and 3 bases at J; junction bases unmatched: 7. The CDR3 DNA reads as TGTGCCAGTAGCGACATAGCGGGACTCTACGAGCAGTACTTC. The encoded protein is CASSDIAGLYEQYF.

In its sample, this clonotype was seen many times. This CDR3 is CASSLGSGEDTQYF. CDR3 in DNA: TGTGCCAGCAGCTTAGGTAGCGGTGAAGATACGCAGTATTTT. V is TRBV11-2 and J is TRBJ2-3; the D gene is possibly TRBD2 (6 bases). With 1 base removed from V and 5 bases from J, the gap between germline ends came to 10 bases. Germline CDR1 is SGHAT and CDR2 is FQNNGV. CDR3 size: 14 residues.

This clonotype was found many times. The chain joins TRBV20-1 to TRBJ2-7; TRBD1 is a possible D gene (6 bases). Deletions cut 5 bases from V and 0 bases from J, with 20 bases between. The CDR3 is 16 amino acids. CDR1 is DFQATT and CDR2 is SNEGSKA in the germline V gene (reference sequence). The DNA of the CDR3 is TGCAGTGCTGAGGGACACCGGGACACGGTCTCCTACGAGCAGTACTTC. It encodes CSAEGHRDTVSYEQYF.

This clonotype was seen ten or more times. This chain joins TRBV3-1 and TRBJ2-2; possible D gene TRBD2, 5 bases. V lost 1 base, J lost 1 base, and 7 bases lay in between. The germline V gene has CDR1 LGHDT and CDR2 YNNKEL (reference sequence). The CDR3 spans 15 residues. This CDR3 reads CASSQGRLNTGELFF. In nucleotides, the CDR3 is TGTGCCAGCAGCCAAGGGAGGCTGAACACCGGGGAGCTGTTTTTT.

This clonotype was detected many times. The CDR3 coding sequence is TGTGCCAGCAGTTTGGAGCTCTCAGATACGCAGTATTTT. Its translation: CASSLELSDTQYF. The V gene is TRBV2, the J gene TRBJ2-3; no clear D gene. The CDR3 has 13 residues. Trimming left V 5 bases short and J 4 bases short, with 10 bases between. Germline assignment: CDR1 SNHLY and CDR2 FYNNEI. Together with reference TRBV2 and TRBJ2-3, the CDR3 gives the full variable domain: EPEVTQTPSHQVTQMGQEVILRCVPISNHLYFYWYRQILGQKVEFLVSFYNNEISEKSEIFDDQFSVERPDGSNFTLKIRSTKLEDSAMYFCASSLELSDTQYFGPGTRLTVL.

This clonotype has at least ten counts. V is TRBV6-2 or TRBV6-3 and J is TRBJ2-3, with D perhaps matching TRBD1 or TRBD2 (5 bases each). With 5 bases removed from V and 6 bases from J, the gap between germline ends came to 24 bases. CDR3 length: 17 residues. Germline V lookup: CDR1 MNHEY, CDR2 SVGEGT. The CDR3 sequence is CASSPRVRDPRLDTQYF. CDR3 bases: TGTGCCAGCAGTCCCCGGGTAAGGGACCCTCGGTTGGATACGCAGTATTTT.

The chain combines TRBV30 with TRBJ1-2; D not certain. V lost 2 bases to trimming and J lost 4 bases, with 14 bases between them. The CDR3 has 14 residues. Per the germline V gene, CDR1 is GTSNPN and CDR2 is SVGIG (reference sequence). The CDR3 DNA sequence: TGTGCCTGGAGTCAGAATTATCCCCTCTATGGCTACACCTTC. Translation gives CAWSQNYPLYGYTF.

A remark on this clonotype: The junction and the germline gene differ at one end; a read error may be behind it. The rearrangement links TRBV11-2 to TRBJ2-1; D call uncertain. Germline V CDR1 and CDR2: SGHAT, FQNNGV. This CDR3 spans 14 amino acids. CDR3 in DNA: TGTGCTAGCAGCTTAGATTCCTCCTACAATGGGCAGTTCTTC. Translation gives CASSLDSSYNGQFF.

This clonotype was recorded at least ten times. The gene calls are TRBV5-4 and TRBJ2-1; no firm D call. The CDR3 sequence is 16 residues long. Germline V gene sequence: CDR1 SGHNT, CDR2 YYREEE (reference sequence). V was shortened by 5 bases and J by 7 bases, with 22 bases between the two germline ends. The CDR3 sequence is CASSSLKQMGSNEQFF. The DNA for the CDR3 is TGTGCCAGCAGTTCTTTGAAACAAATGGGTTCGAATGAGCAGTTCTTC.

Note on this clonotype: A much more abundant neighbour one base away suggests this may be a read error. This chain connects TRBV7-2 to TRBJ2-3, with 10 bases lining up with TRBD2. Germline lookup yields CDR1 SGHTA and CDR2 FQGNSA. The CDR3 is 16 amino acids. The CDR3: CASSLRASGGSDAQYF. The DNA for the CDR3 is TGTGCCAGCAGCTTACGGGCTAGCGGGGGATCAGATGCGCAGTATTTT.

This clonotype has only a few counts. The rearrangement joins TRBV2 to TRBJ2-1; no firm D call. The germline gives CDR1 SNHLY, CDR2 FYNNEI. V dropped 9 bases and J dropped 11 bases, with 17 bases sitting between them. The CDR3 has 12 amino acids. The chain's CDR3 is CASPTSANKQFF. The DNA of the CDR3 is TGTGCCAGTCCGACCAGCGCGAATAAGCAGTTCTTC. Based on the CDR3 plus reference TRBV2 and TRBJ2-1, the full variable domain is EPEVTQTPSHQVTQMGQEVILRCVPISNHLYFYWYRQILGQKVEFLVSFYNNEISEKSEIFDDQFSVERPDGSNFTLKIRSTKLEDSAMYFCASPTSANKQFFGPGTRLTVL.

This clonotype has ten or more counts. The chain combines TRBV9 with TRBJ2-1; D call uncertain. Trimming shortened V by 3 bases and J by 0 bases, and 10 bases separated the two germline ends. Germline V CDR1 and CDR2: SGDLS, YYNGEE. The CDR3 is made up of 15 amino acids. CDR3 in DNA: TGTGCCAGCAGCGCTACCTCCAGCTCCTACAATGAGCAGTTCTTC. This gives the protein CASSATSSSYNEQFF.

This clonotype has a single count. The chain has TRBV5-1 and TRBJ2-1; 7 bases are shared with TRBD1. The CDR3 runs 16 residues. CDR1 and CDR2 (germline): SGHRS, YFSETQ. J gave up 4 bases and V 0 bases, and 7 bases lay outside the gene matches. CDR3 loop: CASSLDFETGYNEQFF. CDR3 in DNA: TGCGCCAGCAGCTTGGATTTCGAGACAGGGTACAATGAGCAGTTCTTC.

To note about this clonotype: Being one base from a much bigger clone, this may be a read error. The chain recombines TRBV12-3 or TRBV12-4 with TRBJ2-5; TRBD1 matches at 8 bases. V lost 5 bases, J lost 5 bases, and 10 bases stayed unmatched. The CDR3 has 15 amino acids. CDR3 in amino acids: CASSPRTGKLETQYF. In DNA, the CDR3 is TGTGCCAGCAGTCCTCGGACAGGGAAGCTCGAGACCCAGTACTTC.